This T cell receptor beta chain is from a study of graft-versus-host responses after intestinal transplantation. On the study more broadly: Transplants were multivisceral, liver-intestinal, or isolated intestinal. Recipients uniformly received anti-thymocyte globulin induction, followed by tacrolimus and steroids for approximately 3 years. Overall study findings and caveats: Early declines in HvG clones that occurred post-transplant were associated with peak circulating GvH clone levels. Allografts from individuals with graft-donor T cell macrochimerism displayed high graft-versus-host to host-versus-graft clonal ratios.

This clone was seen a handful of times. The antigen remains undetermined. The CDR3 loop spans 15 amino acids. The V gene end was trimmed by 6 bases and the J gene end by 4 bases; junction bases not matched to a gene: 3. Germline V CDR1 and CDR2: MRHNA, SNTAGT. Sequencing used immunoSEQ multiplex PCR; TCRdb keeps in-frame clones, though not all of them. The sample shows just under 90,000 clones, around four fifths of them seen only once. This receptor was taken from a human donor who received an intestinal transplant. The rearrangement joins TRBV6-4 to TRBJ2-1; 13 bases are shared with TRBD2. Sequencing was performed on unstimulated CD8+ T cells sorted from spleen or lymph node cells, taken before intestinal transplant. The chain's CDR3 is CASSQGLAGYNEQFF. DNA for the CDR3: TGTGCCAGCAGCCAGGGACTAGCGGGGTACAATGAGCAGTTCTTC.